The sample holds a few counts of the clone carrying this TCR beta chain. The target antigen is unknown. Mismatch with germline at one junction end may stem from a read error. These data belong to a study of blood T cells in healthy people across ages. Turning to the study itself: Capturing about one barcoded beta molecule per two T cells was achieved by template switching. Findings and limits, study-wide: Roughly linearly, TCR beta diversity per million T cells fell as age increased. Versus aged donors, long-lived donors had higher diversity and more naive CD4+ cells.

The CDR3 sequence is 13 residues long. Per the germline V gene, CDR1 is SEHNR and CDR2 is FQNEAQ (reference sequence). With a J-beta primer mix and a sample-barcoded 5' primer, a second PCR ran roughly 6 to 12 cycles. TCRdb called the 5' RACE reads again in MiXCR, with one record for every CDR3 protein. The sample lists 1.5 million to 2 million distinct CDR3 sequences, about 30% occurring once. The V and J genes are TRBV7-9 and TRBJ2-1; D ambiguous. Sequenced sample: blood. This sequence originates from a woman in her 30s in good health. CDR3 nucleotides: TGTACCAGCAGCCTCACCAGCTACAATGAGCAGTTCTTC. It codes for CTSSLTSYNEQFF.